The 5 T cell receptor beta chains below all came from one sample that was sequenced in a study of blood T cell repertoires in COVID-19 (dated by TCRdb to about 2020). The protocol used for the library was the immunoSEQ multiplex PCR assay. In its TCRdb copy, this immuneACCESS table keeps in-frame sequences only and misses some clones. Where compared with another copy, unresolved V genes explain less than half of these, and the others have no known cause. The sample includes some 15,000 clones, with more than 70% observed a single time. The ten largest clones capture 12% of the sample. Material: peripheral blood. These receptors all come from a human donor in a cohort sampled during active COVID-19.

The chain has TRBV27 and TRBJ2-7, with TRBD1 matching 8 bases. With 3 bases clipped from V and 4 bases from J, the junction kept 5 bases outside the gene matches. Germline assignment: CDR1 MNHEY and CDR2 SMNVEV (reference sequence). The CDR3 consists of 14 residues. The CDR3 DNA follows: TGTGCCAGCAGTTTGTACCAGGGGGCTTACGAGCAGTACTTC. It encodes CASSLYQGAYEQYF.

A single count supports this clone. The V and J genes are TRBV5-1 and TRBJ2-1; 7 positions agree with TRBD1. This CDR3 is built from 15 residues. Germline V CDR1 and CDR2: SGHRS, YFSETQ. V was pared by 4 bases and J by 3 bases, with 7 bases of the junction left unmatched. In DNA, the CDR3 is TGCGCCAGCAGCATAACAGGGGAACGCTACAATGAGCAGTTCTTC. Amino acid sequence: CASSITGERYNEQFF.

The chain carries TRBV6-5 and TRBJ1-1; 9 bases match TRBD1. The CDR3 is 14 residues long. Germline CDR1 is MNHEY and CDR2 is SVGAGI. After removal of 6 bases from V and 1 base from J, the junction contained 3 bases not matched to a gene. This CDR3 reads CASRTDRGNTEAFF. CDR3 nucleotides: TGTGCCAGCAGGACGGACAGGGGGAACACTGAAGCTTTCTTT.

V is TRBV14 and J is TRBJ2-7, with D perhaps matching TRBD1 (5 bases). V dropped 1 base and J dropped 4 bases, with 14 bases sitting between them. This CDR3 is built from 15 residues. The germline V gene encodes CDR1 SGHDN and CDR2 FVKESK. DNA of the CDR3: TGTGCCAGCAGCCAAGCGTCCGCAGGGCCGTACGAGCAGTACTTC. This codes for CASSQASAGPYEQYF.

This clone ranks as medium-sized (0.01 to 0.1%). The chain joins TRBV10-3 to TRBJ1-1; no definite D call. Germline assignment: CDR1 ENHRY and CDR2 SYGVKD. The CDR3 loop spans 11 amino acids. Trimming took 8 bases from V and 1 from J, leaving 5 bases between them. CDR3 loop: CAILKNTEAFF. CDR3 nucleotides: TGTGCCATCCTAAAGAACACTGAAGCTTTCTTT.